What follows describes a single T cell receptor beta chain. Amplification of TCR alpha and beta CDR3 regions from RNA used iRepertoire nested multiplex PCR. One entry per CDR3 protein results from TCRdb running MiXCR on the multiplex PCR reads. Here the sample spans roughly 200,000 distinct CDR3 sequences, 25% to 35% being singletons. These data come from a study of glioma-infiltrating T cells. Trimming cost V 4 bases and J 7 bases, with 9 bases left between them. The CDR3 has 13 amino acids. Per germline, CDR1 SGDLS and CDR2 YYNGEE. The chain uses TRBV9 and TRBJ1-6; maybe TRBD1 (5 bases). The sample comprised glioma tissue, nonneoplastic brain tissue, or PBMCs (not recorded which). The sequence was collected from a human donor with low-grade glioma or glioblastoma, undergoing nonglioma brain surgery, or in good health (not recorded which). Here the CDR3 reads CASSLTENSPLHF. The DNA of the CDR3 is TGTGCCAGCAGCTTGACAGAGAATTCACCCCTCCACTTT.